This T cell receptor beta chain was obtained from a study of CD8+CD57+ T cells in acquired aplastic anemia. Study context: The sorted CD4+ and CD8+ cells yielded an average around 3 ug of DNA. Overall study results and limits: The CD8+ Simpson's diversity of patients and controls was not significantly different. Patients had fewer than 35 CD8+ CDR3 sequences in common with controls (the shared set).

The use of genomic DNA as template underpinned the TCR beta VDJ and CDR3 profiling. MiXCR, applied by TCRdb to the reads, yields one record per CDR3 protein. The sample consists of 250,000 to 300,000 distinct CDR3 sequences, 56% of them appearing once. Germline values: CDR1 SGHRS, CDR2 YFSETQ. The CDR3 spans 15 residues. V lost 6 bases, J lost 3 bases, and 10 bases stayed unmatched. This clonotype has a handful of counts. Antigen unknown. V usage is TRBV5-1 and J usage is TRBJ2-3, with 7 bases aligning to TRBD2. This clonotype was sampled from a human donor with severe aplastic anemia or a healthy control (not recorded which). Source material: sorted CD4+, CD8+, or CD8+CD57+ T cells (not recorded which) from PBMCs. CDR3 amino acids: CASMDYGRRTDTQYF. The CDR3, as DNA: TGCGCCAGCATGGATTACGGGAGGCGTACAGATACGCAGTATTTT.